This record covers a single T cell receptor beta chain. V was pared by 3 bases and J by 5 bases, with 8 bases between. The germline V gene encodes CDR1 SNHLY and CDR2 FYNNEI. CDR3 length equals 14 residues. TCRdb keeps only in-frame clones here, not all; method: immunoSEQ multiplex PCR. This sample carries approximately 90,000 clones, about 92% of them seen once, and the ten largest clones take about 1.5%. The data originate from a study of control samples from healthy donors and cancer patients. The rearrangement joins TRBV2 to TRBJ1-6; D gene unclear. The sample was blood. This receptor was identified in a woman younger than 45 in good health. CDR3: CASSEAGHNSPLHF. DNA of the CDR3: TGTGCCAGCAGTGAGGCAGGACATAATTCACCCCTCCACTTT.